Presented here are 10 T cell receptor beta chains from one specimen sequenced in a study of blood T cell repertoires in COVID-19. Assay: immunoSEQ multiplex PCR; the TCRdb copy retains only in-frame clones and omits some. The repertoire consists of 250,000 to 350,000 clones, with approximately 84% occurring once and the leading ten covering more than 1.1%. The sequenced sample consisted of peripheral blood. The receptors derive from a human donor with COVID-19, enrolled during active disease. The donor label of this sample is uncertain.

The chain employs TRBV3-1 (or the pseudogene TRBV3-2) and TRBJ2-1; a weak D match, TRBD2 (5 bases). The CDR3 totals 16 residues. Germline values: CDR1 LGHDT, CDR2 YNNKEL (reference sequence). The V and J ends lost 1 base and 0 bases respectively, with 10 bases between them. In DNA, the CDR3 is TGTGCCAGCAGCCAAGTCTCGGGGATCTCCTACAATGAGCAGTTCTTC. Encoded protein: CASSQVSGISYNEQFF.

This clone occurred a few times. The chain joins TRBV7-8 to TRBJ2-2, with a weak D call TRBD1 (5 bases). Germline CDR1 reads SGHVS; CDR2 reads FQNEAQ. The CDR3 extends over 16 amino acids. V was pared by 5 bases and J by 8 bases, with 21 bases between. This CDR3 is CASSLTGIASPGELFF. Here the CDR3 DNA reads TGTGCCAGCAGCCTTACAGGAATCGCTAGTCCTGGGGAGCTGTTTTTT.

The chain uses TRBV6-5 and TRBJ1-5; D call uncertain. The length of the CDR3 is 13 residues. CDR1 and CDR2 from the germline V gene are MNHEY and SVGAGI. V was trimmed by 4 bases and J by 4 bases, leaving 8 bases between them. CDR3 sequence reads: CASSFVPNQPQHF. The CDR3 nucleotides are TGTGCCAGCAGTTTCGTTCCGAATCAGCCCCAGCATTTT.

This chain joins TRBV11-3 and TRBJ2-1, with TRBD2 matching 8 bases. V lost 1 base, J lost 1 base, and 3 bases stayed unmatched. CDR3 length equals 16 residues. Germline CDR1 SGHNT, CDR2 YENEEA. CDR3 in DNA: TGTGCCAGCAGCTTAGTCGGCGGGAGGTCCTACAATGAGCAGTTCTTC. Translated: CASSLVGGRSYNEQFF.

The gene calls are TRBV5-6 and TRBJ1-3; tentatively, D is TRBD1 (5 bases). The V and J ends lost 4 bases and 0 bases respectively, with 11 bases between them. Germline CDR1 is SGHDT and CDR2 is YYEEEE. CDR3 length: 15 residues. This CDR3 reads CASSVRQSSGNTIYF. CDR3 in DNA: TGTGCCAGCAGCGTAAGACAGAGCTCTGGAAACACCATATATTTT.

V usage is TRBV18 and J usage is TRBJ1-5, with 8 bases identical to TRBD1. Germline V gives CDR1 KGHSH, CDR2 LQKENI. J gave up 0 bases and V 5 bases, and 12 bases lay outside the gene matches. The CDR3 runs 18 residues. The CDR3, as DNA: TGTGCCAGCTCATCCCAGGGGACAGGCTCATATAGCAATCAGCCCCAGCATTTT. Translating it yields CASSSQGTGSYSNQPQHF.

This chain connects TRBV6-5 to TRBJ2-1; TRBD1 agrees at 7 bases. Germline CDR1 and CDR2: MNHEY and SVGAGI. The junction had 3 bases not matched to a gene; V was cut back by 6 bases and J by 4 bases. This CDR3 is built from 13 residues. CDR3 in DNA: TGTGCCAGCAGAGGACAGGTGTACAATGAGCAGTTCTTC. Residues: CASRGQVYNEQFF.

This sequence joins TRBV6-5 and TRBJ2-1; 11 bases are a match to TRBD2. V lost 6 bases to trimming and J lost 2 bases; unmatched junction nucleotides: 3. From germline, CDR1 is MNHEY and CDR2 SVGAGI. This CDR3 comprises 15 residues. The CDR3 DNA reads as TGTGCCAGCAGCAAGACTAGCGGGGCCTACAATGAGCAGTTCTTC. Amino acids: CASSKTSGAYNEQFF.

The chain has TRBV20-1 and TRBJ2-7, with TRBD1 matching 8 bases. The CDR3 sequence is 13 residues long. The V gene end was trimmed by 3 bases and the J gene end by 9 bases; junction bases not matched to a gene: 10. Germline V gene lookup returns CDR1 DFQATT and CDR2 SNEGSKA (reference sequence). The CDR3 DNA reads TGCAGTGCTAGTGGGGGGACAGGTGGAGTGCAGTACTTC. This sequence encodes CSASGGTGGVQYF.

The chain employs TRBV28 and TRBJ1-4; 8 bases are shared with TRBD1. In germline, CDR1 is MDHEN, CDR2 SYDVKM. V shed 6 bases and J 0 bases; nucleotides not matched to a gene: 3. This CDR3 region has 15 residues. The CDR3 DNA reads TGTGCCAGCAGGACAGGGGTTGCAACTAATGAAAAACTGTTTTTT. As protein: CASRTGVATNEKLFF. The variable domain in full, with the rest retrieved from reference TRBV28 and TRBJ1-4, is DVKVTQSSRYLVKRTGEKVFLECVQDMDHENMFWYRQDPGLGLRLIYFSYDVKMKEKGDIPEGYSVSREKKERFSLILESASTNQTSMYLCASRTGVATNEKLFFGSGTQLSVL.